Presented here are 9 T cell receptor beta chains from one specimen sequenced in a study of regulatory and conventional T cells in RAG deficiency. Sequencing was performed with immunoSEQ multiplex PCR; in TCRdb, only in-frame clones are kept and a portion is missing. Of roughly 8,100 clones in the sample, 70% to 90% were seen once. These data were also reused for a study on regulatory T cells. That source reports: Primers: 52 TRBV forward and 13 TRBJ reverse.

Sequenced input: CD8+ T cells sorted from blood. Source of these receptors: a human donor in good health.

The chain uses TRBV7-8 and TRBJ2-1; perhaps TRBD1 as D (6 bases). This CDR3 spans 15 amino acids. V was clipped by 5 bases and J by 5 bases, with 16 bases between them. The V gene's germline CDR1 is SGHVS and CDR2 FQNEAQ. CDR3 sequence (DNA): TGTGCCAGCAGCCGAGGACTGGGACAAGACAATGAGCAGTTCTTC. Translated, it gives CASSRGLGQDNEQFF.

This clone occurred once. CDR3 nucleotides: TGTGCCAGCAGTGAAGCTTGGGGGAATGAGCAGTTCTTC. Amino acids: CASSEAWGNEQFF. The chain has TRBV2 and TRBJ2-1; the D call may be TRBD1 or TRBD2 (5 bases each). The V gene's germline CDR1 is SNHLY and CDR2 FYNNEI. The CDR3 loop spans 13 amino acids. V lost 0 bases to trimming and J lost 7 bases, with 7 bases between them. The full variable domain, with the rest looked up from reference TRBV2 and TRBJ2-1, is EPEVTQTPSHQVTQMGQEVILRCVPISNHLYFYWYRQILGQKVEFLVSFYNNEISEKSEIFDDQFSVERPDGSNFTLKIRSTKLEDSAMYFCASSEAWGNEQFFGPGTRLTVL.

The V gene is TRBV5-1, the J gene TRBJ1-1, with TRBD1 as a possible D gene (5 bases). Germline CDR1 and CDR2: SGHRS and YFSETQ. Trimming removed 0 bases at V and 7 bases at J, with 7 bases between. This CDR3 contains 12 residues. Here the CDR3 reads CASSLGGLEAFF. CDR3 sequence (DNA): TGCGCCAGCAGCTTGGGGGGCCTTGAAGCTTTCTTT.

This clone has only one observation. The chain is built from TRBV19 and TRBJ1-1, with D perhaps matching TRBD1 (5 bases). The V gene's germline CDR1 is LNHDA and CDR2 SQIVND (reference sequence). The V gene lost 3 bases and the J gene lost 5 bases, with 10 bases spanning the gap. This CDR3 is 13 amino acids long. The CDR3 nucleotides read TGTGCCAGTAGTATGAAAAGGGGAACTGAAGCTTTCTTT. Encoded protein: CASSMKRGTEAFF.

The V and J genes are TRBV30 and TRBJ1-2; D is uncertain. The CDR3 sequence is 13 residues long. Germline V CDR1 and CDR2: GTSNPN, SVGIG (reference sequence). The germline V and J ends were trimmed by 3 bases and 1 base, with 9 bases remaining between them. CDR3 DNA sequence: TGTGCCTGGAGGTTAGGGAGTAACTATGGCTACACCTTC. It translates to CAWRLGSNYGYTF.

The V call is TRBV6-5, the J call TRBJ1-1; tentatively, D is TRBD1 (6 bases). The CDR3 has 14 amino acids. Deletions cut 4 bases from V and 1 base from J, with 10 bases between. Germline V CDR1 and CDR2: MNHEY, SVGAGI. The CDR3 nucleotides are TGTGCCAGCAGTTCCGGGACACAGAACACTGAAGCTTTCTTT. As protein: CASSSGTQNTEAFF.

This rearrangement joins TRBV6-5 to TRBJ2-7; D ambiguous. The CDR3 has 13 amino acids. Looked up from germline, CDR1 is MNHEY and CDR2 is SVGAGI. The germline V and J ends were trimmed by 0 bases and 5 bases, with 8 bases remaining between them. This chain's CDR3 is CASSYSVDDEQYF. Here the CDR3 DNA reads TGTGCCAGCAGTTACTCGGTCGATGACGAGCAGTACTTC.

V gene TRBV19 combines with J gene TRBJ2-1; 8 bases align to TRBD1. CDR3 size: 14 residues. Trimming cost V 7 bases and J 9 bases; bases outside gene matches: 11. Germline CDR1 and CDR2: LNHDA and SQIVND (reference sequence). CDR3 sequence reads: CASTVDRAWGEQFF. Written as DNA, the CDR3 is TGTGCCAGTACCGTGGACAGGGCCTGGGGTGAGCAGTTCTTC.

The CDR3 nucleotides read TGTGCCAGCAGTGCCGAGGACAGCTACGAGCAGTACTTC. This encodes CASSAEDSYEQYF. V gene TRBV2 combines with J gene TRBJ2-7; the D gene is possibly TRBD1 (6 bases). The CDR3 contains 13 residues. The germline V gene encodes CDR1 SNHLY and CDR2 FYNNEI. V lost 4 bases and J 3 bases, leaving 10 bases between the germline ends.